This T cell receptor (beta chain) was obtained from a study of CD8+CD57+ T cells in acquired aplastic anemia. Broader study findings: Patients and controls turned out to have more than 25 CD8+ CDR3 sequences in common.

There are many counts of this clonotype. Antigen: not known. Previously, flow cytometry had revealed CD8+CD57+ cell expansion in the patients chosen for sequencing. Researchers used genomic DNA as the template to profile TCR beta VDJ and CDR3. In TCRdb, the reads were re-called with MiXCR into one record per CDR3 protein. Of about 160,000 distinct CDR3 sequences detected, less than 60% appear once; the ten largest clones hold 3.2%. The sequence derives from a human donor with aplastic anemia. Sequencing input: sorted CD4+, CD8+, or CD8+CD57+ T cells (not recorded which) from PBMCs.

CDR3: CASSYGQGANQPQHF. The CDR3 coding sequence is TGTGCCAGCAGCTACGGACAGGGGGCAAATCAGCCCCAGCATTTT. The V gene is TRBV9, the J gene TRBJ1-5; TRBD1 matches at 11 bases. Germline lookup yields CDR1 SGDLS and CDR2 YYNGEE. Losses at the gene ends were 4 bases for V and 4 bases for J; bases not matched to a gene: 4. The CDR3 has 15 amino acids.